This entry lists 4 T cell receptor beta chains sequenced from one sample in a study of PD-L1 blockade in urothelial cancer. Libraries were prepared by immunoSEQ multiplex PCR; TCRdb keeps only in-frame clonotypes and omits some of them. The profile covers fewer than 40,000 clones, with 75% to 95% appearing a single time and around 7.7% taken by the ten largest. The sample here was PBMCs, taken around atezolizumab (anti-PD-L1) treatment. These TCRs come from a man between 65 and 79 years old with urothelial cancer.

The rearrangement joins TRBV28 to TRBJ1-2; D is perhaps TRBD1 (6 bases). This CDR3 has 13 amino acids. In germline, CDR1 is MDHEN, CDR2 SYDVKM. Trimming took 6 bases from V and 4 from J, leaving 12 bases between them. The CDR3 is CASRTGSGYGYTF. In DNA form, the CDR3 reads TGTGCCAGCAGAACAGGGAGTGGCTATGGCTACACCTTC.

The chain couples TRBV19 to TRBJ2-7, with 7 positions matching TRBD1. V lost 5 bases, J lost 13 bases, and 5 bases stayed unmatched. Looked up from germline, CDR1 is LNHDA and CDR2 is SQIVND (reference sequence). The CDR3 loop spans 10 amino acids. CDR3 coding DNA: TGTGCCAGTAGTGCTGACAGGGTCTACTTC. Its protein product is CASSADRVYF.

The rearrangement joins TRBV9 to TRBJ2-1, with TRBD2 matching 9 bases. V trimming: 0 bases; J trimming: 5 bases; junction bases outside the gene matches: 9. This CDR3 region has 17 residues. Germline lookup yields CDR1 SGDLS and CDR2 YYNGEE. This CDR3 is CASSVGPVAGVDNEQFF. CDR3 nucleotides: TGTGCCAGCAGCGTAGGCCCTGTAGCGGGAGTGGACAATGAGCAGTTCTTC.

The genes are TRBV4-2 and TRBJ2-6; TRBD2 matches at 9 bases. V trimming: 1 base; J trimming: 0 bases; junction bases outside the gene matches: 4. Per germline, CDR1 LGHNA and CDR2 YNFKEQ. The CDR3 consists of 18 residues. The DNA for the CDR3 is TGTGCCAGCAGCCAAGTAGGAGCGGGGGGCTCTGGGGCCAACGTCCTGACTTTC. Translation: CASSQVGAGGSGANVLTF.